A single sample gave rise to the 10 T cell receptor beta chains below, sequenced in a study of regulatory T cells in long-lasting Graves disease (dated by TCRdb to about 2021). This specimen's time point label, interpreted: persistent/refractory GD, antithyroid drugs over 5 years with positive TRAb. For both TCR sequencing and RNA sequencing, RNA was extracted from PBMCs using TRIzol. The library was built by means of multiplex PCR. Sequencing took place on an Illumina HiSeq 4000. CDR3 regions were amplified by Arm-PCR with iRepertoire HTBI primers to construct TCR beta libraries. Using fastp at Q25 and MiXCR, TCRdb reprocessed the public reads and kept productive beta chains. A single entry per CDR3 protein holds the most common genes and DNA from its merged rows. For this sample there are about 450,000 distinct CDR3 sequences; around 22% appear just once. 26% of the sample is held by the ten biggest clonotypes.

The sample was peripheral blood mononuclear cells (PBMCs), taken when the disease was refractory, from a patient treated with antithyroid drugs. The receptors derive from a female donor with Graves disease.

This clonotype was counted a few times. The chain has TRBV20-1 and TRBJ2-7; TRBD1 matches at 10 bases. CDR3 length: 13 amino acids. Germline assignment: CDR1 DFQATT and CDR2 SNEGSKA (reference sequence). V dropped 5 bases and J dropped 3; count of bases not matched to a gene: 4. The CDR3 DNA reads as TGCAGTGCTCTACGGGACAGGGGCTACGAGCAGTACTTC. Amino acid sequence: CSALRDRGYEQYF.

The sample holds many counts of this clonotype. This CDR3 is CASSPGPDHGYGYTF. CDR3 nucleotides: TGTGCCAGCAGCCCAGGCCCGGATCACGGCTATGGCTACACCTTC. This chain links TRBV7-6 with TRBJ1-2, with unresolved D. Germline CDR1 reads SGHVS; CDR2 reads FNYEAQ. There are 15 residues in the CDR3. Trimming took off 5 bases at V and 4 bases at J, with 17 bases between the two ends.

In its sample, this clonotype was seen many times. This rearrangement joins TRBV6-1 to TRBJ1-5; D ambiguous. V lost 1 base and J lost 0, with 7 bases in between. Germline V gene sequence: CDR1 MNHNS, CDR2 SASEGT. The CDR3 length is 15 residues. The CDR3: CASSEVGASNQPQHF. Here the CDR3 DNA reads TGTGCCAGCAGTGAAGTTGGCGCTAGCAATCAGCCCCAGCATTTT.

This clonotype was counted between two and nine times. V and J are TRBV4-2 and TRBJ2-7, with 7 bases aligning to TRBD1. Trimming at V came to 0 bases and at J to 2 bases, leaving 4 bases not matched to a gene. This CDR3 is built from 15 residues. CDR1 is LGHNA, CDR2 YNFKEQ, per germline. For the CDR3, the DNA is TGTGCCAGCAGCCAAGAACAGGGGTCCCCCTACGAGCAGTACTTC. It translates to CASSQEQGSPYEQYF.

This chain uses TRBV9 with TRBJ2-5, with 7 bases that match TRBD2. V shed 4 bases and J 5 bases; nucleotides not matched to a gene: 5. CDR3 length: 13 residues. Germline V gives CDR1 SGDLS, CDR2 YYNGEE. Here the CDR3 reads CASSRGGSETQYF. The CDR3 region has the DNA TGTGCCAGCAGCCGGGGAGGGTCGGAGACCCAGTACTTC.

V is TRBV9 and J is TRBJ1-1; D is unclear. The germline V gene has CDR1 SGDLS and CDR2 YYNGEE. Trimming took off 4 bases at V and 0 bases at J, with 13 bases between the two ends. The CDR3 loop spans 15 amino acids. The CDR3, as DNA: TGTGCCAGCAGCAAGGAACCAGGATTGAACACTGAAGCTTTCTTT. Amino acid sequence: CASSKEPGLNTEAFF.

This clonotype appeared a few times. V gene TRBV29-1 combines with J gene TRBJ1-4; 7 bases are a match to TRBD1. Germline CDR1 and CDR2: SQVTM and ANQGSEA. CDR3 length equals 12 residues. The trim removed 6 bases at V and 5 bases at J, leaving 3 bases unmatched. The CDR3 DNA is TGCAGCGTCAAACAGGGGAATGAAAAACTGTTTTTT. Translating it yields CSVKQGNEKLFF.

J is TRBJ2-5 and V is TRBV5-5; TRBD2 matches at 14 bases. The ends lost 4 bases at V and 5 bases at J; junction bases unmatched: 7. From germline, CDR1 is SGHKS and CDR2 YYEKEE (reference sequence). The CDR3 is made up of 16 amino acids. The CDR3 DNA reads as TGTGCCAGCAGCCCGGGGACTAGCGGGAGTAGGGAGACCCAGTACTTC. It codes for CASSPGTSGSRETQYF.

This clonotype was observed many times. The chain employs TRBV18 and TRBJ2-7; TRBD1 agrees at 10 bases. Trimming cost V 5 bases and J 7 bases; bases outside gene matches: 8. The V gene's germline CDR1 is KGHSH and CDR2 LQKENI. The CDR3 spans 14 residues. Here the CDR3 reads CASSSAGTGDEQYF. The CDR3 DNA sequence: TGTGCCAGCTCAAGTGCCGGGACAGGGGATGAGCAGTACTTC. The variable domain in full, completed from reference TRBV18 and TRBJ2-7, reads NAGVMQNPRHLVRRRGQEARLRCSPMKGHSHVYWYRQLPEEGLKFMVYLQKENIIDESGMPKERFSAEFPKEGPSILRIQQVVRGDSAAYFCASSSAGTGDEQYFGPGTRLTVT.

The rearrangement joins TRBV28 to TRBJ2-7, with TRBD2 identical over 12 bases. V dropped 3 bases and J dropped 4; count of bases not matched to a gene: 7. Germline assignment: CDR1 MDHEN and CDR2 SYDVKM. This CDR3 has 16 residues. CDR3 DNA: TGTGCCAGCAGTTTGGAGCCGGGACTAGCGGGTTACGAGCAGTACTTC. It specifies CASSLEPGLAGYEQYF.